Shown below are 12 T cell receptor beta chains from a single sample sequenced in a study of shared clonotypes between healthy human individuals. The protocol was immunoSEQ multiplex PCR, while the TCRdb copy is restricted to in-frame clones and leaves out a portion. This sample has millions of clones, with 93% found just once. The sample was naive CD4+ T cells from PBMCs. Documented subset: CD45RA+ positively selected. Receptor source: a man aged 18 to 30 in good health. Some clones in this sample may be carry-over from other donors' samples.

The chain couples TRBV6-9 to TRBJ2-7; D is undetermined. V dropped 9 bases and J dropped 3 bases, with 15 bases sitting between them. From germline, CDR1 is MNHGY and CDR2 SVAAGI. This CDR3 comprises 13 residues. CDR3 amino acids: CASLRQRGYEQYF. DNA of the CDR3: TGTGCCAGTCTCCGTCAGCGCGGCTACGAGCAGTACTTC.

V and J are TRBV2 and TRBJ1-4; TRBD1 might be the D (5 bases). The V gene lost 5 bases and the J gene lost 7 bases, with 17 bases spanning the gap. Germline CDR1 reads SNHLY; CDR2 reads FYNNEI. This CDR3 region has 15 residues. Here the CDR3 reads CASSKQALGPEKLFF. DNA for the CDR3: TGTGCCAGCAGTAAACAGGCTTTGGGGCCTGAAAAACTGTTTTTT.

The chain couples TRBV6-1 to TRBJ2-3; 10 bases fit TRBD2. V shed 6 bases, J shed 4 bases, and the junction held 4 bases outside the gene matches. The CDR3 runs 14 residues. Germline V gives CDR1 MNHNS, CDR2 SASEGT. The CDR3 protein is CASRLLAGPDTQYF. CDR3 DNA sequence: TGTGCCAGCAGGTTACTAGCGGGACCAGATACGCAGTATTTT.

This chain connects TRBV5-1 to TRBJ1-1; 7 bases match TRBD1. Per germline, CDR1 SGHRS and CDR2 YFSETQ. The V gene end was trimmed by 3 bases and the J gene end by 6 bases; junction bases not matched to a gene: 5. The CDR3 has 13 amino acids. CDR3 in DNA: TGCGCCAGCAGCTCGCGACAGGGCTCTGAAGCTTTCTTT. Translation: CASSSRQGSEAFF.

On this clone itself: In the same sample, other DNA sequences code for this CDR3. The chain links TRBV9 to TRBJ2-3; D gene ambiguous. The CDR3 totals 13 residues. Germline values: CDR1 SGDLS, CDR2 YYNGEE. V lost 2 bases and J 0 bases, leaving 4 bases between the germline ends. CDR3 amino acids: CASSVASTDTQYF. CDR3 DNA sequence: TGTGCCAGCAGCGTCGCCAGCACAGATACGCAGTATTTT.

This clone has just a few counts. The gene calls are TRBV28 and TRBJ1-5; TRBD1 is a possible D gene (6 bases). From germline, CDR1 is MDHEN and CDR2 SYDVKM. This CDR3 is 14 amino acids long. Trimming removed 5 bases at V and 6 bases at J, with 14 bases between. The CDR3 DNA follows: TGTGCCAGCAGTGTTATTAACAGGGTTCAGCCCCAGCATTTT. Its translation is CASSVINRVQPQHF.

In its sample, this clone was seen a few times. This sample includes further DNA sequences coding for the same CDR3. The gene calls are TRBV18 and TRBJ1-3; tentative D call: TRBD1 (5 bases). There are 15 residues in the CDR3. CDR1 and CDR2 from the germline V gene are KGHSH and LQKENI. The V gene lost 3 bases and the J gene lost 0 bases, with 9 bases spanning the gap. The CDR3 nucleotides are TGTGCCAGCTCACCTGTCAGGGCCTCTGGAAACACCATATATTTT. Translated, it gives CASSPVRASGNTIYF.

This clone showed up just once. The sample holds other DNA sequences that translate to the same CDR3. The V call is TRBV28, the J call TRBJ1-5; D is unclear. CDR1 and CDR2 from the germline V gene are MDHEN and SYDVKM. This CDR3 region has 11 residues. Trimming stripped 6 bases from V and 5 bases from J, with 5 bases between. The CDR3, as DNA: TGTGCCAGCAGCAGAGATCAGCCCCAGCATTTT. Translated: CASSRDQPQHF.

The V and J genes are TRBV6-5 and TRBJ2-1; 9 bases line up with TRBD1. V lost 6 bases, J lost 7 bases, and 4 bases stayed unmatched. The germline gives CDR1 MNHEY, CDR2 SVGAGI. The CDR3 spans 13 residues. The CDR3: CASRQGAGNEQFF. The CDR3 DNA reads as TGTGCCAGCAGACAGGGGGCGGGGAATGAGCAGTTCTTC.

This CDR3 is CASSPNGQGALETQYF. CDR3 sequence (DNA): TGCGCCAGCAGCCCCAACGGACAGGGGGCCTTGGAGACCCAGTACTTC. The V call is TRBV5-1, the J call TRBJ2-5, with 11 positions matching TRBD1. CDR3 length equals 16 residues. V shed 4 bases, J shed 5 bases, and the junction held 10 bases outside the gene matches. CDR1 is SGHRS and CDR2 is YFSETQ in the germline V gene. Filled out from reference TRBV5-1 and TRBJ2-5, the complete variable domain reads KAGVTQTPRYLIKTRGQQVTLSCSPISGHRSVSWYQQTPGQGLQFLFEYFSETQRNKGNFPGRFSGRQFSNSRSEMNVSTLELGDSALYLCASSPNGQGALETQYFGPGTRLLVL.

This clone was counted a single time. The chain carries TRBV28 and TRBJ1-1; TRBD1 agrees at 8 bases. The length of the CDR3 is 14 residues. J was trimmed by 5 bases and V by 7 bases; bases with no gene match: 9. Germline CDR1 reads MDHEN; CDR2 reads SYDVKM. The CDR3 nucleotides are TGTGCCAGCAATGACCGACAGGGGATAACTGAAGCTTTCTTT. Amino acids: CASNDRQGITEAFF.

DNA for the CDR3: TGTGCCAGCAGAGAGCCCCGTCGGGGGGGTGGAAACACCATATATTTT. Protein sequence: CASREPRRGGGNTIYF. The chain joins TRBV28 to TRBJ1-3, with D perhaps matching TRBD1 (5 bases). Trimming took 6 bases from V and 3 from J, leaving 18 bases between them. This CDR3 comprises 16 residues. Germline CDR1 and CDR2: MDHEN and SYDVKM.